This TCR beta chain stems from a study of CXCR3-negative and CXCR3-positive naive CD8 T cells. Study details: Each library gave roughly 1.4 +/- 0.3 million of around 140 million TRB reads. The study's findings and limits: Hydrophobicity was higher for TRB CDR3s found in CXCR3-positive naive cells than in CXCR3-negative naive cells. Cryopreserved cells partially lost CXCR3 expression, and fresh PBMCs were used in most assays.

The sorting of each CD8+ T cell subset was done in triplicate, at approximately 310,000 cells each. Germline V gives CDR1 SEHNR, CDR2 FQNEAQ (reference sequence). The CDR3 has 11 residues. UMI-labeled TRB cDNA libraries were prepared by 5' RACE. TCRdb reworked the 5' RACE reads into one entry per CDR3 protein, no DNA. The sample yields about 84,000 distinct CDR3 sequences, of which the top ten take up approximately 0.58%. In the case of this clonotype: The target antigen is unknown.

This chain uses TRBV7-9 with TRBJ1-1. This clonotype was sampled from a human donor in good health. Some clones in this sample may be carry-over from other donors' samples. Material: naive CXCR3+ CD8+ T cells from blood. Sample subset: CD45RO-CCR7+CD27+CD95- naive CD8+ T cells expressing CXCR3 (TNR3+). The CDR3 reads CASSLDNKAFF.